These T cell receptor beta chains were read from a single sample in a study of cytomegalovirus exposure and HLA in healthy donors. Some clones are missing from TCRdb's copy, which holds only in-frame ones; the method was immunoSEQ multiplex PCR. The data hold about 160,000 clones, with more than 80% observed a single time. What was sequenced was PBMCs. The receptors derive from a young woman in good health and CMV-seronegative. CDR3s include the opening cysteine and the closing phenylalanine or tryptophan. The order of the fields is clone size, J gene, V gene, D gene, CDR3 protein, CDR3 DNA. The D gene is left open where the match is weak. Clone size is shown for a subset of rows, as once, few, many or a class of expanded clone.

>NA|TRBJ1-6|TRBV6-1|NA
CASSEYRVRDSPLHF
TGTGCCAGCAGTGAGTACAGGGTGAGGGATTCACCCCTCCACTTT
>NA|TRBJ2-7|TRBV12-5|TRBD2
CASGVAGSHEQYF
TGTGCTAGTGGGGTAGCGGGAAGTCACGAGCAGTACTTC
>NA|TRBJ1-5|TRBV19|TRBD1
CASSTGTVNQPQHF
TGTGCCAGTAGCACCGGGACAGTCAATCAGCCCCAGCATTTT
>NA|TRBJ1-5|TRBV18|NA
CASSTGTQRGQPQHF
TGTGCCAGCTCAACCGGGACTCAAAGGGGTCAGCCCCAGCATTTT
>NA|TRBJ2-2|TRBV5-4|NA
CASSLRGGPGELFF
TGTGCCAGCAGCCTCAGAGGGGGACCCGGGGAGCTGTTTTTT
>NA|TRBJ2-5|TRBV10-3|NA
CAISELGEAEETQYF
TGTGCCATCAGTGAACTCGGGGAGGCTGAAGAGACCCAGTACTTC
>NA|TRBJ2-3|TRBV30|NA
CAWSSRPRLGVMDTQYF
TGTGCCTGGAGTTCCCGACCCCGCCTGGGAGTAATGGATACGCAGTATTTT
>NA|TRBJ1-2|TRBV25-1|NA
CASSDRNQTDYGYTF
TGTGCCAGCAGTGACCGCAACCAGACAGACTATGGCTACACCTTC
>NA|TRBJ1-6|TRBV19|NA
CASSIWATYNSPLHF
TGTGCCAGTAGTATATGGGCGACCTATAATTCACCCCTCCACTTT
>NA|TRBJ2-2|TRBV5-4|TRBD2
CASSLIAGGNTGELFF
TGTGCCAGCAGCTTGATAGCGGGGGGGAACACCGGGGAGCTGTTTTTT
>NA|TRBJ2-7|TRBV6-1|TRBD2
CASSEEPSGSSEQYF
TGTGCCAGCAGTGAAGAGCCTAGCGGGAGCTCCGAGCAGTACTTC
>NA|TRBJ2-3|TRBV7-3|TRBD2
CASSRVGGGLAGGTQYF
TGTGCCAGCAGCCGTGTGGGGGGGGGACTAGCGGGAGGGACGCAGTATTTT
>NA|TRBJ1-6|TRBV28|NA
CASSLQGWGYNSPLHF
TGTGCCAGCAGTTTACAGGGATGGGGTTATAATTCACCCCTCCACTTT
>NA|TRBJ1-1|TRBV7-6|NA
CASSIGRGTEAFF
TGTGCCAGCAGCATCGGACGGGGGACTGAAGCTTTCTTT
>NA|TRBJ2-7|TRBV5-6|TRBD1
CASRLQGGHYEQYF
TGTGCCAGCAGACTACAGGGGGGACACTACGAGCAGTACTTC
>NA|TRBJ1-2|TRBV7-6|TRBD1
CASSSTGVGGYGYTF
TGTGCCAGCAGCTCGACAGGGGTAGGAGGCTATGGCTACACCTTC
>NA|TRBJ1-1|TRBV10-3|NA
CAISGALNTEAFF
TGTGCCATCAGTGGGGCCCTGAACACTGAAGCTTTCTTT
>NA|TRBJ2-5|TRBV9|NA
CASSVEVGEQGPGETQYF
TGTGCCAGCAGCGTAGAAGTAGGGGAACAGGGCCCAGGGGAGACCCAGTACTTC
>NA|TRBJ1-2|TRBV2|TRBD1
CASSPEGQGYGYTF
TGTGCCAGCAGTCCCGAGGGACAGGGCTATGGCTACACCTTC
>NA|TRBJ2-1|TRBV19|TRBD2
CASSTPSGGVYNEQFF
TGTGCCAGTAGTACCCCTAGCGGGGGAGTCTACAATGAGCAGTTCTTC
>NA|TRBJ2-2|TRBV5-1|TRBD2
CASSLYSGTSGSGELFF
TGCGCCAGCAGCCTTTACTCTGGGACTAGCGGGAGCGGGGAGCTGTTTTTT
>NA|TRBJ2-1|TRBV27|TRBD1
CASSYSTGIINEQFF
TGTGCCAGCAGTTACTCGACAGGGATTATCAATGAGCAGTTCTTC
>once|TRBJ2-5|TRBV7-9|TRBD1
CASSFSGTGYETQYF
TGTGCCAGCAGCTTCTCCGGGACAGGGTACGAGACCCAGTACTTC
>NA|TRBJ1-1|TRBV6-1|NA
CASSEGRYTEAFF
TGTGCCAGCAGTGAAGGGAGGTACACTGAAGCTTTCTTT
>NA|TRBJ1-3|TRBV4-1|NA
CASSQDSRDRNTIYF
TGCGCCAGCAGCCAAGATAGCAGGGATCGAAACACCATATATTTT